This T cell receptor (beta chain) stems from a study of patients and donors after allogeneic stem cell transplantation. The CDR3 runs 16 residues. V was clipped by 1 base and J by 6 bases; unmatched bases: 5. Germline CDR1 and CDR2: SGHDN and FVKESK. In TCRdb, the RT-PCR reads were re-called with MiXCR into one record per CDR3 protein. The repertoire holds approximately 4,300 distinct CDR3 sequences, with less than 20% as singletons. In its sample, this clonotype was seen many times. The origin of this receptor is a human donor who was either an allogeneic HSCT recipient or a stem cell or donor lymphocyte infusion donor (not recorded which). It is not recorded whose cells these are; they may come from a transplant donor. V usage is TRBV14 and J usage is TRBJ2-1; 11 bases are a match to TRBD2. The sample taken for sequencing was blood, either unsorted or a sorted T cell fraction (not recorded which). The CDR3 is CASSQGRLAGLNEQFF. The DNA of the CDR3 is TGTGCCAGCAGCCAAGGCAGACTAGCGGGACTCAATGAGCAGTTCTTC.